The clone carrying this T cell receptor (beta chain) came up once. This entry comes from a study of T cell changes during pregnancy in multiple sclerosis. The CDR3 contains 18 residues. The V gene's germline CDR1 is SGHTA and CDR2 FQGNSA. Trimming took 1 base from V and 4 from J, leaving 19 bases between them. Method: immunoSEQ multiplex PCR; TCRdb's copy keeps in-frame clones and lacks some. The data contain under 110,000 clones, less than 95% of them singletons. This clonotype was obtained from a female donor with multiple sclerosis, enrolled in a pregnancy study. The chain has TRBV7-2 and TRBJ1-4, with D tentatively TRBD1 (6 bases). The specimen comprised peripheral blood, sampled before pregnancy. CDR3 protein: CASSLVRGGWGNNEKLFF. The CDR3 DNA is TGTGCCAGCAGCTTAGTTAGGGGGGGGTGGGGCAATAATGAAAAACTGTTTTTT.